A single sample is the source of the 8 T cell receptor beta chains below, sequenced in a study of OX40 agonist ivuxolimab in advanced cancers. Sequencing was performed with immunoSEQ multiplex PCR; in TCRdb, only in-frame clones are kept and a portion is missing. The sample contains more than 65,000 clones, approximately 90% of which appear only once. The sample in question was CD4+ or CD8+ T cells sorted from blood, obtained in a trial of the OX40 agonist ivuxolimab. Receptor source: an adult with an advanced solid tumor such as melanoma, head and neck, liver or kidney cancer.

The chain recombines TRBV19 with TRBJ1-2; D is uncertain. CDR3 length: 10 residues. With 8 bases removed from V and 4 bases from J, the gap between germline ends came to 5 bases. CDR1 LNHDA and CDR2 SQIVND come from the germline V gene (reference sequence). In nucleotides, the CDR3 is TGTGCCAGTGGTACCTATGGCTACACCTTC. Amino acid sequence: CASGTYGYTF. The whole variable domain, remainder taken from reference TRBV19 and TRBJ1-2, is DGGITQSPKYLFRKEGQNVTLSCEQNLNHDAMYWYRQDPGQGLRLIYYSQIVNDFQKGDIAEGYSVSREKKESFPLTVTSAQKNPTAFYLCASGTYGYTFGSGTRLTVV.

This clone is a singleton in its sample. The gene calls are TRBV28 and TRBJ1-2; 8 nucleotides match TRBD1. V gave up 1 base and J gave up 0 bases; unmatched junction bases: 1. Germline V gene lookup returns CDR1 MDHEN and CDR2 SYDVKM. This CDR3 has 15 amino acids. CDR3 in DNA: TGTGCCAGCAGTTTATTGACAGGGGCTAACTATGGCTACACCTTC. It encodes CASSLLTGANYGYTF.

The chain links TRBV30 to TRBJ2-7, with D tentatively TRBD2 (5 bases). V shed 0 bases and J shed 7 bases, with 10 bases lying between them. Looked up from germline, CDR1 is GTSNPN and CDR2 is SVGIG (reference sequence). This CDR3 has 12 amino acids. The CDR3 reads CAWSVLGEEQYF. CDR3 bases: TGTGCCTGGAGTGTATTGGGAGAAGAGCAGTACTTC.

The genes are TRBV7-8 and TRBJ1-1; D ambiguous. Germline V gene lookup returns CDR1 SGHVS and CDR2 FQNEAQ. The CDR3 totals 14 residues. V lost 1 base and J lost 10, with 16 bases in between. In nucleotides, the CDR3 is TGTGCCAGCAGCTTAGAAGGCGGTCTAAGTGGAGCTTTCTTT. As protein: CASSLEGGLSGAFF.

The V and J genes are TRBV5-1 and TRBJ2-6, with TRBD1 identical over 8 bases. The CDR3 runs 18 residues. V shed 0 bases, J shed 1 base, and the junction held 6 bases outside the gene matches. Germline loops: CDR1 SGHRS, CDR2 YFSETQ. The CDR3 region is CASSLAVTGESGANVLTF. The CDR3 coding sequence is TGCGCCAGCAGCTTGGCGGTGACAGGGGAATCTGGGGCCAACGTCCTGACTTTC.

The chain carries TRBV7-2 and TRBJ1-4; 9 nucleotides match TRBD1. The germline V gene has CDR1 SGHTA and CDR2 FQGNSA. The CDR3 loop spans 14 amino acids. Trimming at V came to 5 bases and at J to 7 bases, leaving 5 bases not matched to a gene. The CDR3 sequence is CASSLDRGTEKLFF. CDR3 in DNA: TGTGCCAGCAGCCTTGACAGGGGGACTGAAAAACTGTTTTTT.

The chain carries TRBV11-2 and TRBJ2-1; 10 bases map to TRBD2. CDR1 is SGHAT, CDR2 FQNNGV, per germline. Trimming removed 4 bases from V and 7 bases from J; junction bases left unmatched: 4. CDR3 length: 14 amino acids. Here the CDR3 DNA reads TGTGCCAGCAGCTCGGGACTAGCGCTTAATGAGCAGTTCTTC. Its translation: CASSSGLALNEQFF.

The rearrangement links TRBV6-1 to TRBJ2-5; D remains ambiguous. Trimming removed 7 bases from V and 4 bases from J, with 19 bases in between. This CDR3 spans 15 amino acids. Germline CDR1 is MNHNS and CDR2 is SASEGT. The CDR3 loop reads CASTPSGSPRETQYF. DNA of the CDR3: TGTGCCAGCACACCAAGTGGATCTCCTCGAGAGACCCAGTACTTC.